Listed below are T cell receptor beta chains from one sample, sequenced in a study of immune cell composition in non-small cell lung cancer. Libraries were prepared by immunoSEQ multiplex PCR; TCRdb keeps only in-frame clonotypes and omits some of them. This table has 2,500 to 3,000 clones, 65% to 85% appearing once. The same data also contributed to another study, on CD4 T cells in lung cancer.

The specimen sequenced was lung tumor tissue. These receptors all come from a human donor with non-small cell lung cancer. The CDR3 runs from the conserved cysteine through the conserved F or W. Fields, in order: D gene, V gene, J gene, clone size, CDR3 protein, CDR3 DNA. D genes are given only for firm matches. Clone sizes are given selectively: once, few, many, or a class where the clone is expanded.

TRBD1	TRBV28	TRBJ1-1	-	CASSLDRTLLAFF	TGTGCCAGCAGTCTGGACAGGACCCTTCTAGCTTTCTTT
TRBD2	TRBV25-1	TRBJ2-5	-	CASSESRGFSMGETQYF	TGTGCCAGCAGTGAATCGCGGGGGTTCTCTATGGGAGAGACCCAGTACTTC
TRBD2	TRBV19	TRBJ2-3	-	CASRLAGSTDTQYF	TGTGCCAGTAGACTAGCGGGGAGCACAGATACGCAGTATTTT
-	TRBV2	TRBJ2-5	-	CASSGRRTKETQYF	TGTGCCAGCAGTGGCAGGCGAACCAAAGAGACCCAGTACTTC
TRBD2	TRBV5-1	TRBJ2-1	-	CASSLGTSGASSYNEQFF	TGCGCCAGCAGCTTGGGGACTAGCGGGGCTTCCTCCTACAATGAGCAGTTCTTC
TRBD1	TRBV27	TRBJ2-4	-	CASRRQGMGIQYF	TGTGCCAGCAGACGACAGGGGATGGGAATTCAGTACTTC
TRBD2	TRBV7-3	TRBJ2-1	-	CASSSWTSGNSYNEQFF	TGTGCCAGCAGCTCGTGGACTAGCGGGAACTCCTACAATGAGCAGTTCTTC
-	TRBV21-1	TRBJ1-1	-	CASSFGGLGWDTEAFF	TGTGCCAGCAGTTTCGGGGGGCTAGGTTGGGACACTGAAGCTTTCTTT
TRBD2	TRBV7-2	TRBJ2-5	once	CASSLSIAGAPSGTQYF	TGTGCCAGCAGCTTATCGATAGCGGGGGCCCCCTCGGGGACCCAGTACTTC
-	TRBV5-1	TRBJ1-5	-	CASSLAGIHDQPQHF	TGCGCCAGCAGCTTGGCGGGGATTCACGATCAGCCCCAGCATTTT
-	TRBV28	TRBJ1-5	-	CASSSDRHSNQPQHF	TGTGCCAGCAGTTCCGACAGACATAGCAATCAGCCCCAGCATTTT
TRBD2	TRBV15	TRBJ2-5	-	CATSRAASGPQETQYF	TGTGCCACCAGCAGAGCGGCTAGCGGGCCACAAGAGACCCAGTACTTC
-	TRBV5-6	TRBJ1-2	-	CASNSESQGYGYTF	TGTGCCAGCAACTCAGAGTCCCAGGGCTATGGCTACACCTTC
-	TRBV12-5	TRBJ2-5	-	CASGPQETQYF	TGTGCTAGTGGCCCACAAGAGACCCAGTACTTC
TRBD2	TRBV9	TRBJ2-2	-	CASSRNPGLAATGELFF	TGTGCCAGCAGCCGAAACCCGGGACTAGCGGCAACCGGGGAGCTGTTTTTT
-	TRBV6-5	TRBJ1-1	few	CASSPTNAGRAEAFF	TGTGCCAGCAGCCCTACTAATGCAGGGAGGGCTGAAGCTTTCTTT
TRBD1	TRBV5-1	TRBJ2-6	-	CASSRGQPGANVLTF	TGCGCCAGCAGCCGGGGACAGCCTGGGGCCAACGTCCTGACTTTC
-	TRBV5-4	TRBJ2-5	-	CASSLEAGKETQYF	TGTGCCAGCAGCTTGGAGGCAGGAAAAGAGACCCAGTACTTC
TRBD2	TRBV5-8	TRBJ2-2	once	CASSLVPAGYTGELFF	TGTGCCAGCAGCTTGGTACCAGCGGGATACACCGGGGAGCTGTTTTTT
-	TRBV21-1	TRBJ1-4	-	CASSKGGRGEGGEKLFF	TGTGCCAGCAGCAAAGGAGGAAGGGGGGAGGGGGGTGAAAAACTGTTTTTT
-	TRBV11-2	TRBJ1-4	-	CASSLRTVAVKEKLFF	TGTGCCAGCAGCCTCAGAACCGTGGCTGTTAAGGAAAAACTGTTTTTT
TRBD2	TRBV6-5	TRBJ2-1	-	CASSILPGLVTEQFF	TGTGCCAGCAGTATCTTACCGGGACTAGTAACTGAGCAGTTCTTC
TRBD2	TRBV13	TRBJ2-3	once	CASSAAVRGGGTDTQYF	TGTGCCAGCAGCGCCGCGGTGCGGGGGGGAGGCACAGATACGCAGTATTTT
-	TRBV4-1	TRBJ2-5	few	CASSLTFVYQETQYF	TGCGCCAGCAGCCTCACTTTTGTGTACCAAGAGACCCAGTACTTC
-	TRBV27	TRBJ2-1	once	CASSLPQGVCNEQFF	TGTGCCAGCAGTTTACCACAGGGAGTTTGTAATGAGCAGTTCTTC
TRBD1	TRBV28	TRBJ1-1	-	CASVAQGKSMNTEAFF	TGTGCCAGCGTCGCACAGGGGAAGTCAATGAACACTGAAGCTTTCTTT
TRBD1	TRBV10-3	TRBJ2-5	-	CAISERQGALQTQYF	TGTGCCATCAGTGAGCGGCAGGGGGCGTTGCAGACCCAGTACTTC
TRBD1	TRBV5-1	TRBJ2-5	once	CASSLGDRDWETQYF	TGCGCCAGCAGCTTGGGGGACAGGGACTGGGAGACCCAGTACTTC
TRBD2	TRBV6-6	TRBJ2-1	-	CASSSRASGGYNEQFF	TGTGCCAGCAGTTCCCGCGCTAGCGGGGGGTACAATGAGCAGTTCTTC